The rows below give T cell receptor beta chains drawn from one sample of a study of metastatic and nonmetastatic thyroid tumors. TCRdb reanalyzed the PCR reads with MiXCR. The data contain 30,000 to 35,000 clones, over 20% of them seen just once; the ten biggest clones take up approximately 3%. The sequenced sample was tumor tissue. All receptors come from a male donor with papillary thyroid cancer or a benign thyroid nodule (not recorded which). Some clones in this sample may be carry-over from other donors' samples. Each CDR3 is given without its conserved first and last residue. The order of the fields is clone size, V gene, CDR3 protein. Some rows have no size entry. The others give once, few or many, or a class for an expanded clone.

abundance: NA; v_gene: TRBV12-3/TRBV12-4; CDR3aa: ASSLTGSYEKPF
abundance: many; v_gene: TRBV4-1; CDR3aa: ASSLSTAGIGYEQY
abundance: many; v_gene: TRBV12-3/TRBV12-4; CDR3aa: ASSLGAGTNEQF
abundance: NA; v_gene: TRBV9; CDR3aa: ASGVLASGRAFSNEQF
abundance: few; v_gene: TRBV28; CDR3aa: ASSLKLGRAIGYT
abundance: many; v_gene: TRBV5-1; CDR3aa: ASSFLGGNTGELF
abundance: many; v_gene: TRBV3-1; CDR3aa: ASSQEETGGYEQY
abundance: NA; v_gene: TRBV28; CDR3aa: ASSLWWTDPGNTIY
abundance: NA; v_gene: TRBV27; CDR3aa: AIKRSGTSPLEQY
abundance: many; v_gene: TRBV25-1; CDR3aa: ASSLGKGGETQY
abundance: NA; v_gene: TRBV20-1; CDR3aa: SLEGSSGDRRNEQF
abundance: many; v_gene: TRBV18; CDR3aa: ASSQEINEKLF
abundance: many; v_gene: TRBV6-1; CDR3aa: ASSEQHSGTEGF
abundance: NA; v_gene: TRBV30; CDR3aa: AWSVRGGIVGELF
abundance: medium-sized; v_gene: TRBV27; CDR3aa: ASSWTASNYGYT
abundance: many; v_gene: TRBV20-1; CDR3aa: SALEFEGAKNIQY
abundance: many; v_gene: TRBV19; CDR3aa: ATRTSGRNTQY
abundance: many; v_gene: TRBV7-9; CDR3aa: ASSLTDRASYEQY
abundance: medium-sized; v_gene: TRBV5-1; CDR3aa: ASSSAGTISEQY
abundance: few; v_gene: TRBV27; CDR3aa: ASSFSVGTANTGELF
abundance: NA; v_gene: TRBV7-9; CDR3aa: ASSLPGGYGYN
abundance: few; v_gene: TRBV30; CDR3aa: AWSRCLNYGYT
abundance: many; v_gene: TRBV27; CDR3aa: ASSSRLAGGTDTQY
abundance: NA; v_gene: TRBV20-1; CDR3aa: SARDRASPTYEQY
abundance: many; v_gene: TRBV19; CDR3aa: ASSTGPDGYT
abundance: NA; v_gene: TRBV3-1; CDR3aa: ASSQDFGRGGQPQH
abundance: many; v_gene: TRBV27; CDR3aa: ASSSVRVSDEQF
abundance: few; v_gene: TRBV2; CDR3aa: ASSECGSGNTQY
abundance: NA; v_gene: TRBV10-3; CDR3aa: AIRGQGADEAF
abundance: NA; v_gene: TRBV11-1; CDR3aa: ASSPRAGSNTGELF
abundance: few; v_gene: TRBV6-1; CDR3aa: ASSEVRGKGYT
abundance: NA; v_gene: TRBV4-1; CDR3aa: ASSQDYPLRGLQETQY
abundance: NA; v_gene: TRBV9; CDR3aa: ASSVNPGQGREQY
abundance: NA; v_gene: TRBV7-3; CDR3aa: ASSSTSGEQF
abundance: NA; v_gene: TRBV10-1; CDR3aa: ASSEGLAGTTDTQY
abundance: many; v_gene: TRBV7-3; CDR3aa: ASSFTSGSLNEQF
abundance: many; v_gene: TRBV7-4; CDR3aa: ACNNKGEVGDTGELF
abundance: many; v_gene: TRBV19; CDR3aa: ASSIEGRSSYNEQF
abundance: many; v_gene: TRBV27; CDR3aa: ASRGDRWDYT
abundance: few; v_gene: TRBV6-2/TRBV6-3; CDR3aa: ASSPTRGTGKANEQF
abundance: many; v_gene: TRBV20-1; CDR3aa: SASAGSYEQY
abundance: NA; v_gene: TRBV27; CDR3aa: ARSWQGASPLH
abundance: many; v_gene: TRBV5-5; CDR3aa: ASSFAPPDTQY
abundance: few; v_gene: TRBV6-1; CDR3aa: ASSDSGTGRREQY
abundance: many; v_gene: TRBV9; CDR3aa: ASSEEGHFSGNTIY
abundance: NA; v_gene: TRBV11-2; CDR3aa: ASSEASGNTGELF
abundance: NA; v_gene: TRBV28; CDR3aa: ASTLGQNNQPQH
abundance: few; v_gene: TRBV6-5; CDR3aa: ASSYVVLAGESNEQF
abundance: many; v_gene: TRBV28; CDR3aa: ASQETNTEAF
abundance: many; v_gene: TRBV28; CDR3aa: ASSYSVLNEKLF
abundance: NA; v_gene: TRBV20-1; CDR3aa: SARGARDTAYEQY
abundance: NA; v_gene: TRBV18; CDR3aa: ASSPPGVSYEQY
abundance: many; v_gene: TRBV6-1; CDR3aa: ASSESRAYYNEQF
abundance: many; v_gene: TRBV30; CDR3aa: AWSGSPSYEQY
abundance: NA; v_gene: TRBV7-9; CDR3aa: TSIRLGAGVNEQY
abundance: many; v_gene: TRBV10-2; CDR3aa: AGNEQSTDTQY
abundance: NA; v_gene: TRBV11-2; CDR3aa: ASSLNRGMAGELF
abundance: NA; v_gene: TRBV7-3; CDR3aa: ASSYWDREDGYT
abundance: many; v_gene: TRBV5-1; CDR3aa: ASSLGMPGTGGRNSPLH